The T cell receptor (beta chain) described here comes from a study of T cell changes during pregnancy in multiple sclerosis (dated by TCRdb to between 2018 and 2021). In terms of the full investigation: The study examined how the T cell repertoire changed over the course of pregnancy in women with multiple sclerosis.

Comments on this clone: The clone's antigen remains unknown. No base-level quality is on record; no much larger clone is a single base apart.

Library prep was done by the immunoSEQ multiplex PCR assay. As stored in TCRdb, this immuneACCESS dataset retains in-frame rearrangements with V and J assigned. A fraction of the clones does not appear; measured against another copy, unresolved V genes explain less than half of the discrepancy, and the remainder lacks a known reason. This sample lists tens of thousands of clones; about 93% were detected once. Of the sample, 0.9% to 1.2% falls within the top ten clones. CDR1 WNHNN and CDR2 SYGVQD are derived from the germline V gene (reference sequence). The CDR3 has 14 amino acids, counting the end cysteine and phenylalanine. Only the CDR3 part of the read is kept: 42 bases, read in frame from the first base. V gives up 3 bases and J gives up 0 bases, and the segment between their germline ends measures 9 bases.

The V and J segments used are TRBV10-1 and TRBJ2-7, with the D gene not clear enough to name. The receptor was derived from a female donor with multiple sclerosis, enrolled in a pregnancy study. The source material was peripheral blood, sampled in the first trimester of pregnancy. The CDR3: CASSDTSSSYEQYF. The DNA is TGCGCCAGCAGTGATACGAGTAGCTCCTACGAGCAGTACTTC.